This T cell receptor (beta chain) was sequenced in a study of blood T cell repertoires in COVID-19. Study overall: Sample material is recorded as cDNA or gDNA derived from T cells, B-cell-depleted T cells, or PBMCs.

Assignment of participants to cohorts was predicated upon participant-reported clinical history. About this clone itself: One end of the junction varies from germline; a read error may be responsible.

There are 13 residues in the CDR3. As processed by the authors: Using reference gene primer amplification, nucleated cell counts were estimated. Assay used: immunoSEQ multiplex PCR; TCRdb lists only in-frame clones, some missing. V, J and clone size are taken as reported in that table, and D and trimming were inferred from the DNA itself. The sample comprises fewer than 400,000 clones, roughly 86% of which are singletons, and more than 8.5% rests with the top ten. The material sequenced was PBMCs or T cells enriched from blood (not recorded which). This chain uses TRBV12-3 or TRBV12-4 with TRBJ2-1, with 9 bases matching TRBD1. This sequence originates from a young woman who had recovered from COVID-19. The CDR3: CASSFGQGDRAIF. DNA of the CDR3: TGTGCCAGCAGTTTTGGGCAAGGGGACAGGGCGATCTTC.